This T cell receptor (beta chain) derives from a study of cytomegalovirus exposure and HLA in healthy donors. Germline V gene lookup returns CDR1 SGHVS and CDR2 FQNEAQ. The CDR3 has 15 amino acids. V was pared by 5 bases and J by 0 bases, with 13 bases between. Primers included in the PCR were 60 Vbeta and 13 Jbeta primers. TCRdb's copy holds only in-frame clones and misses some; the assay was immunoSEQ multiplex PCR. The repertoire includes roughly 160,000 clones, approximately 78% of them detected once, and 8.5% sits in the top ten. Sample: PBMCs. The TCR originated in a male donor in good health and CMV-seropositive. V is TRBV7-8 and J is TRBJ1-2; a weak D match, TRBD1 (5 bases). DNA of the CDR3: TGTGCCAGCAGCAGGACAAGCAAAGCTAACTATGGCTACACCTTC. This sequence encodes CASSRTSKANYGYTF.